Below, one T cell receptor (beta chain) is given with its context. The antigen is not known. The CDR3 has 15 amino acids. Trimming removed 2 bases from V and 0 bases from J, with 11 bases in between. From germline, CDR1 is MNHEY and CDR2 SVGAGI. These data are taken from a study of CD8+ T cells in alopecia areata. Study conclusions and caveats: In scalp and blood, many expanded lesional clones persisted during tofacitinib. Scalp clonality and expanded CD8+ clones among the top 100 showed significant decreases with tofacitinib.

The authors extracted RNA and reverse transcribed it into cDNA as the sequencing template. This table comes from immunoSEQ multiplex PCR, and its TCRdb copy is limited to in-frame clones, with some not included. The sample holds about 76,000 clones, approximately 70% seen once. Treatment: oral pan-JAK inhibitor, 5-10 mg twice daily. This specimen consisted of CD8+ T cells sorted from blood, obtained at week 24, from a patient treated with tofacitinib. The genes are TRBV6-5 and TRBJ2-7; D is ambiguous. The clonotype originates from a human donor with alopecia areata. The CDR3 coding sequence is TGTGCCAGCAGTTACGGTCATCCGAGCTCCTACGAGCAGTACTTC. As protein: CASSYGHPSSYEQYF.